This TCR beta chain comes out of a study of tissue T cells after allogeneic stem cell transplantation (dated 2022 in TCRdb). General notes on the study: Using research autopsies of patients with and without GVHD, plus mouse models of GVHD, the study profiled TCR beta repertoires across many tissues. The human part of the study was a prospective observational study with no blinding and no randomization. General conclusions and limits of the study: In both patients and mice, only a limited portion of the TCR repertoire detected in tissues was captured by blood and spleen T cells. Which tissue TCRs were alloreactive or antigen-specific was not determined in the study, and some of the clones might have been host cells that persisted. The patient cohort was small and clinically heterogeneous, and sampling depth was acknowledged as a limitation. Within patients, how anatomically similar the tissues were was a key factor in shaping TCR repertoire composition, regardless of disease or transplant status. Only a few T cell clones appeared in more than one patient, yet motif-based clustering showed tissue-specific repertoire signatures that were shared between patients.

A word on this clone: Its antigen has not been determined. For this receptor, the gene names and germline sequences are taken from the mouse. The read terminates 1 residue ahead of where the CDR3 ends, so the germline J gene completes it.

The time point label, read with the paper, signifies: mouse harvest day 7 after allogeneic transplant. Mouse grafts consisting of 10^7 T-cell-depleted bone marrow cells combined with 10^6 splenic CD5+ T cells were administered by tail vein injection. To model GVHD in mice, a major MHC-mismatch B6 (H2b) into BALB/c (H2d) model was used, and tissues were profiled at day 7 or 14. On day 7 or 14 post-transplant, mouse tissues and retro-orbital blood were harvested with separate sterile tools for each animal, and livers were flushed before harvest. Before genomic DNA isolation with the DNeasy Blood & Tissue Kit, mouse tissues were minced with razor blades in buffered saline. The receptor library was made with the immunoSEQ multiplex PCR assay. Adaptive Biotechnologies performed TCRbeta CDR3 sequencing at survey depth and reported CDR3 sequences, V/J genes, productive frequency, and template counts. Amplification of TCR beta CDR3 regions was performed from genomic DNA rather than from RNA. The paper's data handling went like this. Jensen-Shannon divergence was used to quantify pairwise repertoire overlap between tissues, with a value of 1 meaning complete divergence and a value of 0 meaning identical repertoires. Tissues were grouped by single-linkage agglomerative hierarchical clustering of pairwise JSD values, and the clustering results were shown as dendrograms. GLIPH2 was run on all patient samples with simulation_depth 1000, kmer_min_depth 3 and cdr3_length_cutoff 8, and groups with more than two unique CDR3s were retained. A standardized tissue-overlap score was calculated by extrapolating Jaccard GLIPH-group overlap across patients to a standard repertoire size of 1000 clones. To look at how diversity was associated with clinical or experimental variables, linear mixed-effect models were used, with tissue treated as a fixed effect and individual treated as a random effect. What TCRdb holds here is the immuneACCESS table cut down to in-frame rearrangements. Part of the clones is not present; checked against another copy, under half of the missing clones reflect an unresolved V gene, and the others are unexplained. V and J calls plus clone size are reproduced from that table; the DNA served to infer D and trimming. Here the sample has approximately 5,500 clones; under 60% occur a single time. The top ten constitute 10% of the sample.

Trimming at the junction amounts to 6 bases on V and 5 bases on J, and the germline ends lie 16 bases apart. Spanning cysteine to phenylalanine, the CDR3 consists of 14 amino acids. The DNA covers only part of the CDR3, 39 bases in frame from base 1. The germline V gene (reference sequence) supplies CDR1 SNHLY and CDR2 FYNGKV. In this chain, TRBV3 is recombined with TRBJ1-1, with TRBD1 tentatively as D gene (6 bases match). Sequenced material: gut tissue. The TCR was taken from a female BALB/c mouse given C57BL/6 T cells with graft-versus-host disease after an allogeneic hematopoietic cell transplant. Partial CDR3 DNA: TGTGCCAGCAGTCCAGGAGGGGGGCGGACAGAAGTCTTC. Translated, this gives CASSPGGGRTEVF. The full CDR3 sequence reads CASSPGGGRTEVFF. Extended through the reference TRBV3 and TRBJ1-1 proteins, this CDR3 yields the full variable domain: GPKVLQIPSHQIIDMGQMVTLNCDPVSNHLYFYWYKQILGQQMEFLVNFYNGKVMEKSKLFKDQFSVERPDGSYFTLKIQPTALEDSAVYFCASSPGGGRTEVFFGKGTRLTVV.